A single sample is the source of the 11 T cell receptor beta chains below, sequenced in a study of blood T cell repertoires in COVID-19. TCRdb's copy holds only in-frame clones and misses some; the assay was immunoSEQ multiplex PCR. The sample consists of around 210,000 clones, 86% of them appearing once. Sequenced sample: peripheral blood. All receptors come from a woman in her sixties or seventies with acute or convalescent COVID-19.

The chain links TRBV12-5 to TRBJ2-5; D unresolved. The CDR3 is made up of 15 amino acids. Germline assignment: CDR1 LGHNT and CDR2 FRNRAP. The V end lost 4 bases, the J end lost 1 base, and 13 bases lay between the germline ends. The CDR3 DNA sequence: TGTGCTAGTGGTTCCTCCGAGAGCGCCCAAGAGACCCAGTACTTC. This codes for CASGSSESAQETQYF.

The rearrangement joins TRBV25-1 to TRBJ2-1, with 7 bases aligning to TRBD2. Germline V gene lookup returns CDR1 MGHDK and CDR2 SYGVNS. V dropped 5 bases and J dropped 5; count of bases not matched to a gene: 9. The CDR3 contains 15 residues. CDR3 sequence reads: CASSHSRDYNNEQFF. In DNA, the CDR3 is TGTGCCAGCAGTCATAGTAGGGACTATAACAATGAGCAGTTCTTC. The full variable domain, rest sourced from reference TRBV25-1 and TRBJ2-1, is EADIYQTPRYLVIGTGKKITLECSQTMGHDKMYWYQQDPGMELHLIHYSYGVNSTEKGDLSSESTVSRIRTEHFPLTLESARPSHTSQYLCASSHSRDYNNEQFFGPGTRLTVL.

This clone was observed a few times. The gene calls are TRBV5-4 and TRBJ2-7; D call uncertain. Trimming took off 1 base at V and 5 bases at J, with 10 bases between the two ends. CDR3 length: 13 amino acids. The germline V gene encodes CDR1 SGHNT and CDR2 YYREEE (reference sequence). The CDR3 DNA reads TGTGCCAGCAGCTTGCGCTCAGGCAACGAGCAGTACTTC. As protein: CASSLRSGNEQYF.

This chain joins TRBV19 and TRBJ2-7, with TRBD1 identical over 7 bases. In germline, CDR1 is LNHDA, CDR2 SQIVND (reference sequence). V lost 6 bases and J lost 2; bases outside the gene matches: 7. The CDR3 is 14 amino acids. CDR3 DNA sequence: TGTGCCAGTAGCGAAATAGGGACAGCCTACGAGCAGTACTTC. Translated, it gives CASSEIGTAYEQYF.

The chain carries TRBV28 and TRBJ1-2; 9 bases line up with TRBD1. V gave up 7 bases and J gave up 4 bases; unmatched junction bases: 13. The CDR3 spans 16 residues. The germline V gene has CDR1 MDHEN and CDR2 SYDVKM. The CDR3 spells CASTVAGQGLGYGYTF. DNA of the CDR3: TGTGCCAGCACTGTCGCGGGACAGGGTCTCGGCTATGGCTACACCTTC.

The rearrangement joins TRBV24-1 to TRBJ2-5; perhaps TRBD1 as D (6 bases). Germline CDR1 reads KGHDR; CDR2 reads SFDVKD. V was shortened by 4 bases and J by 6 bases, with 14 bases between the two germline ends. The CDR3 runs 14 residues. In DNA, the CDR3 is TGTGCCACCAGTGAACAGGGTTCTTGGAAGACCCAGTACTTC. It encodes CATSEQGSWKTQYF.

This chain joins TRBV7-9 and TRBJ1-6; D is unresolved. Trimming cost V 4 bases and J 15 bases, with 16 bases left between them. Germline lookup yields CDR1 SEHNR and CDR2 FQNEAQ (reference sequence). The CDR3 consists of 13 residues. The CDR3 reads CASSSLRVPRLHF. In DNA form, the CDR3 reads TGTGCCAGCAGCTCCCTTCGGGTCCCTCGCCTCCACTTT.

CDR3 sequence reads: CATSDPGARNEKLFF. CDR3 nucleotides: TGTGCCACCAGTGACCCAGGGGCCCGTAATGAAAAACTGTTTTTT. The chain uses TRBV24-1 and TRBJ1-4; possibly TRBD1 for D (6 bases). Trimming left V 4 bases short and J 4 bases short, with 12 bases between. Germline V gene sequence: CDR1 KGHDR, CDR2 SFDVKD. CDR3 length: 15 amino acids.

The gene calls are TRBV10-3 and TRBJ1-2; TRBD1 aligns across 9 bases. Germline V gene data show CDR1 as ENHRY and CDR2 as SYGVKD. The CDR3 consists of 16 residues. After removal of 1 base from V and 3 bases from J, the junction contained 6 bases not matched to a gene. CDR3 protein: CAISELGTGSDYGYTF. In DNA, the CDR3 is TGTGCCATCAGTGAGTTGGGGACAGGGTCGGACTATGGCTACACCTTC.

V gene TRBV10-3 combines with J gene TRBJ2-1; possibly TRBD1 for D (6 bases). Germline CDR1 ENHRY, CDR2 SYGVKD. This CDR3 spans 14 amino acids. Trimming cost V 3 bases and J 6 bases, with 12 bases left between them. DNA of the CDR3: TGTGCCATCAGTGACTTTCTGGACAGCAATGAGCAGTTCTTC. It is translated as CAISDFLDSNEQFF.

This clone was seen once. This chain connects TRBV6-4 to TRBJ2-1, with TRBD2 as a possible D gene (6 bases). The CDR3 runs to 15 residues. V was pared by 5 bases and J by 4 bases, with 15 bases between. Germline CDR1 and CDR2: MRHNA and SNTAGT. This CDR3 is CASSSEGSPYNEQFF. CDR3 DNA sequence: TGTGCCAGCAGTTCGGAGGGCTCTCCGTACAATGAGCAGTTCTTC.